Each of the 7 T cell receptor beta chains below was sequenced from the same sample in a study of Ad26.COV2.S vaccination and SARS-CoV-2 variants. Sequenced by immunoSEQ multiplex PCR; TCRdb stores in-frame clones only, minus some. This table holds approximately 420,000 clones, 70% to 90% found once. As to treatment: about 20 received Ad26.COV2.S at low or high dose, single or two shots; 5 received placebo; per-sample allocation not given. Sampling happened 63 days after the first vaccine or placebo injection. Specimen: peripheral blood, collected in a trial of Ad26.COV2.S vaccine versus placebo. These receptors originate from a person aged 18 to 65 who received the Ad26.COV2.S COVID-19 vaccine or a placebo.

In its sample, this clone was seen a few times. The chain combines TRBV27 with TRBJ2-7; TRBD1 or TRBD2 may be the D gene (5 bases each). This CDR3 region has 16 residues. Trimming left V 4 bases short and J 0 bases short, with 16 bases between. Germline V lookup: CDR1 MNHEY, CDR2 SMNVEV (reference sequence). This chain's CDR3 is CASSSVRDQNSYEQYF. The DNA for the CDR3 is TGTGCCAGCAGTTCCGTCCGGGACCAAAACTCCTACGAGCAGTACTTC.

The chain carries TRBV5-1 and TRBJ2-1, with D unclear. Between the trimmed V and J ends, which lost 0 bases and 8 bases, there was a span of 6 bases. This CDR3 is built from 12 residues. Germline values: CDR1 SGHRS, CDR2 YFSETQ. The CDR3 nucleotides read TGCGCCAGCAGCTTGGATAGCCATGAGCAGTTCTTC. Protein: CASSLDSHEQFF.

To note about this clone: This CDR3 is also generated by other DNA sequences in the sample. This chain links TRBV6-5 with TRBJ2-1; no reliable D call. Trimming removed 2 bases from V and 7 bases from J, with 9 bases in between. This CDR3 spans 13 amino acids. Germline V lookup: CDR1 MNHEY, CDR2 SVGAGI. The CDR3 DNA sequence: TGTGCCAGCAGTTACATCAAGGGTAATGAGCAGTTCTTC. Its protein product is CASSYIKGNEQFF.

V and J are TRBV5-1 and TRBJ2-2; D is unclear. Per the germline V gene, CDR1 is SGHRS and CDR2 is YFSETQ. The V and J ends lost 5 bases and 5 bases respectively, with 13 bases between them. The CDR3 has 14 amino acids. The CDR3 DNA sequence: TGCGCCAGCAGATATGACCCGGCTACCGGGGAGCTGTTTTTT. Its translation is CASRYDPATGELFF.

The J gene is TRBJ2-7, the V gene TRBV2; D possibly corresponds to TRBD1 (6 bases). Per germline, CDR1 SNHLY and CDR2 FYNNEI. Trimming removed 10 bases from V and 2 bases from J, with 18 bases in between. CDR3 length: 14 amino acids. In DNA form, the CDR3 reads TGTGCCACCCATCCACAGGGAGTTACCTACGAGCAGTACTTC. Encoded protein: CATHPQGVTYEQYF.

The rearrangement joins TRBV11-2 to TRBJ2-3; D may be TRBD1 (5 bases). This CDR3 has 14 residues. V lost 1 base, J lost 2 bases, and 7 bases lay in between. Germline-derived CDR1 and CDR2 are SGHAT and FQNNGV. The CDR3 reads CASSLGQNTDTQYF. CDR3 bases: TGTGCCAGCAGCTTAGGACAGAACACAGATACGCAGTATTTT.

The V call is TRBV28, the J call TRBJ2-1, with D uncertain. Germline V gives CDR1 MDHEN, CDR2 SYDVKM. This CDR3 spans 13 amino acids. V was clipped by 5 bases and J by 3 bases, with 8 bases between them. The CDR3 coding sequence is TGTGCCAGCAGTCCGAGTTTCTACAATGAGCAGTTCTTC. Amino acid sequence: CASSPSFYNEQFF.